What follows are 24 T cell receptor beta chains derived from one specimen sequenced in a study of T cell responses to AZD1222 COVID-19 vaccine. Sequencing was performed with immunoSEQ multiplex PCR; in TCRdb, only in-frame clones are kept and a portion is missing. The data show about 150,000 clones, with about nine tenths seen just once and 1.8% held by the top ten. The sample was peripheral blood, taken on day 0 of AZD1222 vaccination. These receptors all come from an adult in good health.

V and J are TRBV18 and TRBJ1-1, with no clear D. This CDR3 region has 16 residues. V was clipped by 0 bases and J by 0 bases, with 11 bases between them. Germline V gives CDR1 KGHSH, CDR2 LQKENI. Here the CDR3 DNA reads TGTGCCAGCTCACCACCTCGTTCCTCGTTGAACACTGAAGCTTTCTTT. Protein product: CASSPPRSSLNTEAFF.

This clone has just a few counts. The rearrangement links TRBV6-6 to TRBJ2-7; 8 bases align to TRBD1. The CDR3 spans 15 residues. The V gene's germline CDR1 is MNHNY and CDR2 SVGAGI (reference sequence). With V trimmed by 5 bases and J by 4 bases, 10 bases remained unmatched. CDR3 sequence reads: CASSPTGGDLYEQYF. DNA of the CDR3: TGTGCCAGCAGTCCTACAGGGGGTGATCTATACGAGCAGTACTTC.

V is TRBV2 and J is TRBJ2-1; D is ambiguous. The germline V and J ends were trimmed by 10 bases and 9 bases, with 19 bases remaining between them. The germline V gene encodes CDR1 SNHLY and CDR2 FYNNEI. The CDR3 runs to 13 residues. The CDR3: CATKVVPYGEQFF. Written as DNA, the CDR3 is TGTGCCACCAAGGTCGTACCCTATGGTGAGCAGTTCTTC.

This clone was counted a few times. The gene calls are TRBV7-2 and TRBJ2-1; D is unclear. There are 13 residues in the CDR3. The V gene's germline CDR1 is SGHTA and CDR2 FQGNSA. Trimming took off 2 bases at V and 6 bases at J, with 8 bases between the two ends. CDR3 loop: CASSLLTVNEQFF. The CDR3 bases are TGTGCCAGCAGCTTATTGACTGTCAATGAGCAGTTCTTC.

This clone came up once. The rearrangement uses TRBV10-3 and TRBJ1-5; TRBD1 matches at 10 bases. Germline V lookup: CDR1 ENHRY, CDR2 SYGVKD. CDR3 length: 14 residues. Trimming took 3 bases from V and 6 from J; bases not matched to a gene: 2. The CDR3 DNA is TGTGCCATCAGTGAAGGGACAGGGGTTCAGCCCCAGCATTTT. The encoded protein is CAISEGTGVQPQHF.

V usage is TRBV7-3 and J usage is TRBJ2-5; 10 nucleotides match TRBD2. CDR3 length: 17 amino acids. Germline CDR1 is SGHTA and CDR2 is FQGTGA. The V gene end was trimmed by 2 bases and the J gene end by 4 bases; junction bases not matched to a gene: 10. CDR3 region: CASSLGGSGRMRETQYF. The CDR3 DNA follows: TGTGCCAGCAGCTTAGGGGGTAGCGGGAGGATGCGAGAGACCCAGTACTTC.

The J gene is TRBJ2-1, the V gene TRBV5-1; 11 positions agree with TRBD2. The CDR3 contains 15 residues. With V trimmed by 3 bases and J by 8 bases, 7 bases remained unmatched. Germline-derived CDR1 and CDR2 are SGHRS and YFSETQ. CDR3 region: CASSYTSGSLHEQFF. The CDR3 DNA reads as TGCGCCAGCAGCTATACTAGCGGGAGCCTCCATGAGCAGTTCTTC.

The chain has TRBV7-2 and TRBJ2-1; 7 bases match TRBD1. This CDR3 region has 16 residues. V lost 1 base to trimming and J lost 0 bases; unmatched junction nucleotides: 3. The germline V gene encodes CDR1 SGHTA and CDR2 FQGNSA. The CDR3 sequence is CASSLGGQPSYNEQFF. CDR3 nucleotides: TGTGCCAGCAGCTTAGGGGGACAGCCCTCCTACAATGAGCAGTTCTTC.

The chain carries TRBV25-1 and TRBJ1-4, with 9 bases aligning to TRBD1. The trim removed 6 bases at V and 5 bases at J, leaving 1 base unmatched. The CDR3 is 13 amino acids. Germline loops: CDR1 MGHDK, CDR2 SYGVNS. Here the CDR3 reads CASRGQGNEKLFF. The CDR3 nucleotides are TGTGCCAGCAGAGGACAGGGGAATGAAAAACTGTTTTTT.

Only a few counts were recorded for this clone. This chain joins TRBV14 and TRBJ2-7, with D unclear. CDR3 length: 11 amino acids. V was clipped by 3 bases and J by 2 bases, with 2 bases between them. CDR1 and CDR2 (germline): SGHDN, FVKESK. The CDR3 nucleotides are TGTGCCAGCAGCCAGACCTACGAGCAGTACTTC. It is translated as CASSQTYEQYF.

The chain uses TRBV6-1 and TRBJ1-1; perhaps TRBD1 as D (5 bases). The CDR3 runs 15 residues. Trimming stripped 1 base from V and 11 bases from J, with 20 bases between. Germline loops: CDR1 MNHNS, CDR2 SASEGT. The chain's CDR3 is CASSEGYLRTGGAFF. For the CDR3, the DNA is TGTGCCAGCAGTGAAGGCTACCTTCGCACGGGGGGGGCTTTCTTT.

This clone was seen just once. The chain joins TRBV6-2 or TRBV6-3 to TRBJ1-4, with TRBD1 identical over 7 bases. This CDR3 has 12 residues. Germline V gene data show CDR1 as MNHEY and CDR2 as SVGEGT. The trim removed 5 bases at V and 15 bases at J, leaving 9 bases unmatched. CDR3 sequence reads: CASSPDREYMFF. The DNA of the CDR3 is TGTGCCAGCAGTCCCGACAGGGAGTATATGTTTTTT.

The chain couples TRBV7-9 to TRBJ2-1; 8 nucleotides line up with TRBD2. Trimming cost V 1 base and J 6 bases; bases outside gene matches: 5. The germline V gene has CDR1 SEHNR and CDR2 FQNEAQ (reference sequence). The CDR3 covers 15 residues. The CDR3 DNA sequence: TGTGCCAGCAGCTTAGACGGGAGGGCCTCCAATGAGCAGTTCTTC. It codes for CASSLDGRASNEQFF.

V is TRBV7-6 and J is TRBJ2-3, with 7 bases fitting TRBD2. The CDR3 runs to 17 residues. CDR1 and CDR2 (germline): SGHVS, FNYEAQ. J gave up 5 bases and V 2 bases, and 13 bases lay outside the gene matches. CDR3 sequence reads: CASSLNVYWEGVDTQYF. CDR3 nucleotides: TGTGCCAGCAGCTTAAACGTATATTGGGAGGGCGTAGATACGCAGTATTTT.

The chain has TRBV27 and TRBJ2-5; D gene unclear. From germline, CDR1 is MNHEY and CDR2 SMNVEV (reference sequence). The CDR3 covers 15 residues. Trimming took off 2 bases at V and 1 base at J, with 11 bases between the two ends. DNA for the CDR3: TGTGCCAGCAGTTTAATCGGGTACAGCCAAGAGACCCAGTACTTC. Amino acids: CASSLIGYSQETQYF.

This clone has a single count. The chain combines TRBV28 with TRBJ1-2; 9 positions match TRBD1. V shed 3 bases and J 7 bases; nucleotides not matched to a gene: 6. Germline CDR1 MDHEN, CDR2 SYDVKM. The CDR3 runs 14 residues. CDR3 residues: CASSFPGTGTGYTF. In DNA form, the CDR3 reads TGTGCCAGCAGTTTCCCCGGGACAGGGACTGGCTACACCTTC.

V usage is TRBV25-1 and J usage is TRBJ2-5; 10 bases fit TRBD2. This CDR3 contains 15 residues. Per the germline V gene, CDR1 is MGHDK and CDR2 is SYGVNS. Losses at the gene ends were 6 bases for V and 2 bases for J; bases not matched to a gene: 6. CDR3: CASRGTSVGQETQYF. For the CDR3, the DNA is TGTGCCAGCAGAGGGACTAGCGTGGGTCAAGAGACCCAGTACTTC. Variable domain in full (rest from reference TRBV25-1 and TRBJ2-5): EADIYQTPRYLVIGTGKKITLECSQTMGHDKMYWYQQDPGMELHLIHYSYGVNSTEKGDLSSESTVSRIRTEHFPLTLESARPSHTSQYLCASRGTSVGQETQYFGPGTRLLVL.

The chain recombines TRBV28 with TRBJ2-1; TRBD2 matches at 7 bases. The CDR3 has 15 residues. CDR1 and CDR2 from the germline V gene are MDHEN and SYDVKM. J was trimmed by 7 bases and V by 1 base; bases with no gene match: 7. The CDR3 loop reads CASSLLTGGVNEQFF. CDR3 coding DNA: TGTGCCAGCAGTTTATTAACGGGAGGAGTTAATGAGCAGTTCTTC. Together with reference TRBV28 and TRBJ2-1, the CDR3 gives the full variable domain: DVKVTQSSRYLVKRTGEKVFLECVQDMDHENMFWYRQDPGLGLRLIYFSYDVKMKEKGDIPEGYSVSREKKERFSLILESASTNQTSMYLCASSLLTGGVNEQFFGPGTRLTVL.

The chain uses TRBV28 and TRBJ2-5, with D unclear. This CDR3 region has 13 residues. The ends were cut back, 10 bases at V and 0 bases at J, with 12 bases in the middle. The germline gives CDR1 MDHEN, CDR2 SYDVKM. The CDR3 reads CATRLGYQETQYF. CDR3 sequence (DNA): TGTGCCACCCGTCTTGGGTACCAAGAGACCCAGTACTTC.

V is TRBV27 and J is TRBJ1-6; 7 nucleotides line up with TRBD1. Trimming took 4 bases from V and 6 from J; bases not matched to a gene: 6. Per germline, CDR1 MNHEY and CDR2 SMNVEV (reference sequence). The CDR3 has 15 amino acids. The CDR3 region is CASSSRTGRNSPLHF. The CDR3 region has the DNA TGTGCCAGCAGTTCCCGGACAGGACGTAATTCACCCCTCCACTTT.

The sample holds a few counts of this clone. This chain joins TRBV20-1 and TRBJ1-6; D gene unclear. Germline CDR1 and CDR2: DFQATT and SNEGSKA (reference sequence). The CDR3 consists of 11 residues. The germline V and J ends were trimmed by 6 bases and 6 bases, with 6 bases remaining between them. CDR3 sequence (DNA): TGCAGTGCCGTCGCTAATTCACCCCTCCACTTT. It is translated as CSAVANSPLHF.

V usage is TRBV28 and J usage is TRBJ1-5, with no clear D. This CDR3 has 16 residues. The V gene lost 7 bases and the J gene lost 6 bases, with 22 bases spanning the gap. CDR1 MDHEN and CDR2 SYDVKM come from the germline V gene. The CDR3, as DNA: TGTGCCAGCACCCCGCCCATGCGCATCCATGGTCAGCCCCAGCATTTT. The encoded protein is CASTPPMRIHGQPQHF.

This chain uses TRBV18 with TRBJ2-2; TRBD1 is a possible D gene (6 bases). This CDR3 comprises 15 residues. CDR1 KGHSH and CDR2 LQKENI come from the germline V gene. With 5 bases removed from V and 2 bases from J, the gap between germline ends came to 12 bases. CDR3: CASSYQGLNTGELFF. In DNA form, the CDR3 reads TGTGCCAGCTCATATCAGGGGTTAAACACCGGGGAGCTGTTTTTT. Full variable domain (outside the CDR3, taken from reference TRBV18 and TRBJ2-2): NAGVMQNPRHLVRRRGQEARLRCSPMKGHSHVYWYRQLPEEGLKFMVYLQKENIIDESGMPKERFSAEFPKEGPSILRIQQVVRGDSAAYFCASSYQGLNTGELFFGEGSRLTVL.

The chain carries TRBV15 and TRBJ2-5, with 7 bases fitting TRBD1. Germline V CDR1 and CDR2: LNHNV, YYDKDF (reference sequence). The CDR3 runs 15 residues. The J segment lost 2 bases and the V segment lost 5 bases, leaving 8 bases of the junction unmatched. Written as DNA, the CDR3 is TGTGCCACCAGCCTTTACGGGACAGAACAAGAGACCCAGTACTTC. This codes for CATSLYGTEQETQYF.